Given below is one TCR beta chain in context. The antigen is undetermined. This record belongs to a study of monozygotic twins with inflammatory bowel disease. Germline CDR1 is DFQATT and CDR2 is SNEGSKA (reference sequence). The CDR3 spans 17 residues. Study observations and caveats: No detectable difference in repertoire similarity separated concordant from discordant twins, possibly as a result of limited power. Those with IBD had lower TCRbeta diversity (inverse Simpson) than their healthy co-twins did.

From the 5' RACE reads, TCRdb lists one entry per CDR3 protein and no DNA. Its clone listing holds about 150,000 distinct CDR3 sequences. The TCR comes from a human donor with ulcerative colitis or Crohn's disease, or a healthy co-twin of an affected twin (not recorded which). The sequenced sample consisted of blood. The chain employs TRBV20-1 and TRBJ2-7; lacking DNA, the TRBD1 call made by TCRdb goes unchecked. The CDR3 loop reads CSASALTWERSSYEQYF.